The rows below give T cell receptor beta chains drawn from one sample of a study of post-analysis software for immune sequencing data. TCRdb re-called the PCR reads with MiXCR, one entry per CDR3 protein. The sample comprises approximately 350,000 distinct CDR3 sequences, about a third of which are singletons, and roughly 12% rests with the top ten. The sequencing sample was made of blood. These receptors all stem from a girl aged 10 to 17 with multiple sclerosis. Each CDR3 is given with its conserved first and last residue. The order of the fields is V gene, CDR3 protein.

V: TRBV7-2; CDR3: CASSFRDYPGADTQYF
V: TRBV3-1; CDR3: CASSLLGGPGEQYF
V: TRBV29-1; CDR3: CSVDTGRNTGELFF
V: TRBV20-1; CDR3: CSARALTSGEYNEQFF
V: TRBV5-6; CDR3: CASSSDRGIDYTF
V: TRBV7-2; CDR3: CASSARLAGGTDTQYF
V: TRBV19; CDR3: CASSIGQGTYEQYF
V: TRBV29-1; CDR3: CSVDRVDPEAFF
V: TRBV5-1; CDR3: CASSFGQGARYGYTF
V: TRBV24-1; CDR3: CATSGGLGYF
V: TRBV24-1; CDR3: CATSDGTGTAHTDTQYF
V: TRBV6-6; CDR3: CASERGSSYNSPLHF
V: TRBV6-6; CDR3: CASSWNRATNEKLFF
V: TRBV7-2; CDR3: CASSLLSDRQNIQYF
V: TRBV29-1; CDR3: CSTQGNTEAFF
V: TRBV29-1; CDR3: CSGAEVGQFF
V: TRBV20-1; CDR3: CSARVLLAGSYEQYF
V: TRBV5-1; CDR3: CASSLAVGSNSPLHF
V: TRBV6-5; CDR3: CASSPEMDSYNEQFF
V: TRBV7-9; CDR3: CASSLAGTKRVETQYF
V: TRBV10-2; CDR3: CATQGQAGETQYF
V: TRBV12-3/TRBV12-4; CDR3: CVSSLGVNTEAFF
V: TRBV20-1; CDR3: CSATGTAFSTDTQYF
V: TRBV5-1; CDR3: CASSVTGDTQYF